This TCR beta chain was sequenced during a study of regulatory T cells in long-lasting Graves disease. Construction of TCR beta libraries relied on iRepertoire HTBI primers and on Arm-PCR targeting CDR3 regions. TCRdb reprocessed the multiplex PCR reads via MiXCR and lists one record per CDR3 protein. The data show some 230,000 distinct CDR3 sequences, with roughly 18% seen just once and approximately 20% held by the top ten. The CDR3 extends over 14 amino acids. V gave up 3 bases and J gave up 3 bases, with 9 bases separating them. Germline CDR1 and CDR2: SGHAT and FQNNGV. Time point denoted: newly diagnosed GD, antithyroid drugs for less than 3 months. Scientists built the TCR library using RNA that was extracted from PBMCs. Graves' disease diagnosis used American Thyroid Association guidelines. As a group, patients came from one endocrinology department in Xi'an, China. Study-wide results and limits: Persistent patients had more shared public clonotypes (about 2,700) than new patients (roughly 970). There were preferences for TRBV28, TRBJ1-2 and TRBJ2-5 in persistent disease.

This clonotype was detected ten times or more. No antigen is known for it. The source is a female donor with Graves disease. The chain employs TRBV11-2 and TRBJ2-1; D gene ambiguous. The sample was peripheral blood mononuclear cells (PBMCs), taken at new diagnosis, from a patient treated with antithyroid drugs. CDR3 sequence (DNA): TGTGCCAGCAGCTTCGCTGGGGTCTACAATGAGCAGTTCTTC. Translation gives CASSFAGVYNEQFF.